One and the same sample provided the 23 T cell receptor beta chains below, sequenced in a study of T cells in Graves' hyperthyroidism and ophthalmopathy. TCR beta CDR3 sequences were amplified from RNA transcripts. Initially, a first-round RT-PCR of the TCR CDR3 employed the HTBI primer set. TCRdb analysed the multiplex PCR reads with MiXCR anew, one entry per CDR3 protein. The sample shows fewer than 600,000 distinct CDR3 sequences, around 15% of them seen only once. Sequenced: blood. Receptor source: a woman aged 40-49 years with Graves' hyperthyroidism.

This clonotype was seen at least ten times. The V and J genes are TRBV7-9 and TRBJ1-4; 8 bases are a match to TRBD1. The CDR3 has 14 amino acids. V lost 5 bases to trimming and J lost 5 bases; unmatched junction nucleotides: 4. Per the germline V gene, CDR1 is SEHNR and CDR2 is FQNEAQ (reference sequence). The chain's CDR3 is CASSETGGNEKLFF. DNA of the CDR3: TGTGCCAGCAGCGAAACAGGGGGAAATGAAAAACTGTTTTTT.

This chain uses TRBV6-5 with TRBJ2-1; D is possibly TRBD2 (6 bases). Germline CDR1 is MNHEY and CDR2 is SVGAGI. The CDR3 covers 13 residues. V was cut by 4 bases and J by 6 bases, with 10 bases left in between. This chain's CDR3 is CASSLLAANEQFF. The CDR3 DNA sequence: TGTGCCAGCAGTTTACTAGCAGCCAATGAGCAGTTCTTC.

In this sample, this clonotype turned up many times. The CDR3 reads CASSFPTSDRTYEQYF. In DNA, the CDR3 is TGTGCCAGCAGCTTCCCCACTAGCGACCGCACCTACGAGCAGTACTTC. The J gene is TRBJ2-7, the V gene TRBV11-2, with TRBD2 matching 7 bases. This CDR3 contains 16 residues. Germline CDR1 is SGHAT and CDR2 is FQNNGV. V dropped 3 bases and J dropped 2; count of bases not matched to a gene: 10.

This clonotype was counted at least ten times. The gene calls are TRBV7-3 and TRBJ2-1; 8 nucleotides agree with TRBD1. J was trimmed by 7 bases and V by 5 bases; bases with no gene match: 10. Germline V gives CDR1 SGHTA, CDR2 FQGTGA. CDR3 size: 15 residues. The DNA of the CDR3 is TGTGCCAGCAGCAGAGACAGGGGCGGGGAGAATGAGCAGTTCTTC. Translating it yields CASSRDRGGENEQFF.

At least ten counts were recorded for this clonotype. The rearrangement uses TRBV18 and TRBJ2-7; possibly TRBD1 for D (6 bases). Germline values: CDR1 KGHSH, CDR2 LQKENI. The V gene lost 3 bases and the J gene lost 7 bases, with 16 bases spanning the gap. The CDR3 totals 14 residues. CDR3 residues: CASSPQQGLEEQYF. The CDR3, as DNA: TGTGCCAGCTCACCCCAACAGGGTCTTGAAGAGCAGTACTTC.

The chain links TRBV4-1 to TRBJ2-1; D may be TRBD2 (6 bases). The V and J ends lost 1 base and 4 bases respectively, with 14 bases between them. This CDR3 spans 16 amino acids. Germline V gives CDR1 MGHRA, CDR2 YSYEKL. The CDR3 nucleotides read TGCGCCAGCAGCCAAGTTGGCGGGAAAGAGTACAATGAGCAGTTCTTC. Its translation: CASSQVGGKEYNEQFF.

This clonotype was observed many times. The chain couples TRBV11-1 to TRBJ2-2; maybe TRBD1 (6 bases). This CDR3 has 15 amino acids. The germline V and J ends were trimmed by 1 base and 2 bases, with 8 bases remaining between them. Germline assignment: CDR1 SGHAT and CDR2 FQDESV (reference sequence). CDR3 bases: TGTGCCAGCAGCTTAGAGGACAGCAACACCGGGGAGCTGTTTTTT. Protein product: CASSLEDSNTGELFF.

This clonotype was observed many times. The chain employs TRBV10-3 and TRBJ2-1, with 8 bases that match TRBD1. The germline V gene has CDR1 ENHRY and CDR2 SYGVKD. Trimming took 6 bases from V and 9 from J; bases not matched to a gene: 10. CDR3 size: 14 residues. This CDR3 reads CAIRDLQGDGEQFF. The CDR3 DNA reads TGTGCCATCAGGGACCTACAGGGGGATGGTGAGCAGTTCTTC.

This clonotype was seen many times. V usage is TRBV5-4 and J usage is TRBJ2-3, with 10 nucleotides matching TRBD1. CDR3 length equals 13 residues. The V segment lost 4 bases and the J segment 4 bases; nucleotides outside the gene matches: 0. The germline V gene encodes CDR1 SGHNT and CDR2 YYREEE (reference sequence). CDR3 nucleotides: TGTGCCAGCAGCGGACAGGGGGCAGATACGCAGTATTTT. This sequence encodes CASSGQGADTQYF.

This clonotype was seen only a few times. The chain combines TRBV28 with TRBJ1-6; D not resolved. The V gene's germline CDR1 is MDHEN and CDR2 SYDVKM. Trimming left V 8 bases short and J 10 bases short, with 21 bases between. The CDR3 loop spans 15 amino acids. The CDR3 protein is CASGLGRSEWSPLHF. The CDR3 coding sequence is TGTGCCAGCGGTCTAGGACGGTCAGAATGGTCACCCCTCCACTTT.

This clonotype occurred many times. The CDR3 region has the DNA TGTGCCAGCAGCCAAGACGGACTAGCTAACTATGGCTACACCTTC. It specifies CASSQDGLANYGYTF. The rearrangement links TRBV3-1 to TRBJ1-2, with D hard to call. Deletions cut 0 bases from V and 0 bases from J, with 8 bases between. This CDR3 spans 15 amino acids. The germline V gene encodes CDR1 LGHDT and CDR2 YNNKEL (reference sequence).

This chain links TRBV9 with TRBJ1-5; no clear D. Germline lookup yields CDR1 SGDLS and CDR2 YYNGEE. The V and J ends lost 4 bases and 0 bases respectively, with 14 bases between them. The CDR3 runs 16 residues. The CDR3: CASSYKDGDSNQPQHF. The CDR3 DNA reads as TGTGCCAGCAGCTACAAGGACGGGGATAGCAATCAGCCCCAGCATTTT.

This chain joins TRBV11-2 and TRBJ1-4; possibly TRBD1 for D (6 bases). Germline lookup yields CDR1 SGHAT and CDR2 FQNNGV. V lost 5 bases and J lost 0, with 13 bases in between. This CDR3 has 16 amino acids. The CDR3 coding sequence is TGTGCCAGCAGCGTACAGGGAGGTGCAACTAATGAAAAACTGTTTTTT. It specifies CASSVQGGATNEKLFF.

This clonotype occurred many times. The V call is TRBV29-1, the J call TRBJ2-2; possibly TRBD1 for D (5 bases). CDR3 length: 14 residues. The germline CDR1 and CDR2 sequences are SQVTM and ANQGSEA. The V end was cut by 6 bases, the J end by 5 bases, with 16 bases between. The CDR3 DNA reads as TGCAGCGTCCGACTTCAGGGTTCAACCGGGGAGCTGTTTTTT. Its translation: CSVRLQGSTGELFF.

This clonotype was observed many times. J is TRBJ1-1 and V is TRBV12-5; D remains unclear. The ends were cut back, 1 base at V and 0 bases at J, with 6 bases in the middle. This CDR3 contains 14 residues. In germline, CDR1 is LGHNT, CDR2 FRNRAP. CDR3 region: CASGLGELNTEAFF. The DNA for the CDR3 is TGTGCTAGTGGTTTGGGCGAGCTGAACACTGAAGCTTTCTTT.

J is TRBJ2-1 and V is TRBV20-1; no clear D gene. The V and J ends lost 3 bases and 3 bases respectively, with 3 bases between them. CDR3 length: 11 residues. Germline V gene lookup returns CDR1 DFQATT and CDR2 SNEGSKA (reference sequence). The CDR3 region is CSASVYNEQFF. CDR3 nucleotides: TGCAGTGCTAGCGTCTACAATGAGCAGTTCTTC.

This clonotype was detected ten times or more. The chain couples TRBV27 to TRBJ1-1; unclear D gene. Germline CDR1 and CDR2: MNHEY and SMNVEV (reference sequence). Between the trimmed V and J ends, which lost 9 bases and 4 bases, there was a span of 12 bases. This CDR3 is built from 12 residues. CDR3 region: CASRRLGTEAFF. The CDR3 bases are TGTGCCAGTCGACGGTTAGGCACTGAAGCTTTCTTT.

The sample holds a few counts of this clonotype. V and J are TRBV29-1 and TRBJ2-1; perhaps TRBD1 as D (5 bases). Germline CDR1 and CDR2: SQVTM and ANQGSEA. The CDR3 extends over 15 amino acids. Trimming stripped 5 bases from V and 0 bases from J, with 14 bases between. The CDR3 region is CSVQGSGPSYNEQFF. The DNA of the CDR3 is TGCAGCGTTCAGGGTTCCGGGCCCTCCTACAATGAGCAGTTCTTC.

The chain joins TRBV7-3 to TRBJ2-2; D call uncertain. Between the trimmed V and J ends, which lost 2 bases and 4 bases, there was a span of 17 bases. CDR1 SGHTA and CDR2 FQGTGA come from the germline V gene. CDR3 length: 17 amino acids. CDR3 protein: CASSLEIDDVPTGELFF. The CDR3 bases are TGTGCCAGCAGCTTAGAGATAGACGACGTACCCACCGGGGAGCTGTTTTTT.

This rearrangement joins TRBV3-1 to TRBJ1-5, with D perhaps TRBD1 (5 bases). Germline V gene sequence: CDR1 LGHDT, CDR2 YNNKEL (reference sequence). V was clipped by 0 bases and J by 6 bases, with 12 bases between them. The CDR3 is 15 residues long. CDR3 in DNA: TGTGCCAGCAGCCAAGATTCCGGGGCAGGTCAGCCCCAGCATTTT. It is translated as CASSQDSGAGQPQHF.

This clonotype was found many times. The chain employs TRBV18 and TRBJ2-1; 8 bases align to TRBD1. This CDR3 spans 15 amino acids. V gave up 1 base and J gave up 7 bases; unmatched junction bases: 6. CDR1 and CDR2 (germline): KGHSH, LQKENI. The CDR3 DNA is TGTGCCAGCTCACCACGGTGGCAGGGGGCGAATGAGCAGTTCTTC. This sequence encodes CASSPRWQGANEQFF. The full variable domain, completed using reference TRBV18 and TRBJ2-1, is NAGVMQNPRHLVRRRGQEARLRCSPMKGHSHVYWYRQLPEEGLKFMVYLQKENIIDESGMPKERFSAEFPKEGPSILRIQQVVRGDSAAYFCASSPRWQGANEQFFGPGTRLTVL.

The V and J genes are TRBV27 and TRBJ1-2; a weak D match, TRBD1 (5 bases). With 9 bases removed from V and 5 bases from J, the gap between germline ends came to 13 bases. The V gene's germline CDR1 is MNHEY and CDR2 SMNVEV (reference sequence). The CDR3 has 12 amino acids. The CDR3 reads CASAGTAYGYTF. The DNA for the CDR3 is TGTGCCAGTGCAGGGACGGCGTATGGCTACACCTTC.

The CDR3 DNA is TGTGCCAGCATATCCGCCTGGGGAGTGGGGGCTCCTGGAAACACCATATATTTT. This codes for CASISAWGVGAPGNTIYF. The J gene is TRBJ1-3, the V gene TRBV28; D perhaps matches TRBD1 (6 bases). Germline V gives CDR1 MDHEN, CDR2 SYDVKM. The CDR3 extends over 18 amino acids. V dropped 7 bases and J dropped 2 bases, with 24 bases sitting between them.